This T cell receptor (beta chain) was captured by sequencing in a study of CD8 T cells in ankylosing spondylitis. Making use of molecular barcodes, quantitative 5'-RACE generated TCR beta libraries. TCRdb called the 5' RACE reads again in MiXCR, with one record for every CDR3 protein. This table has about 450,000 distinct CDR3 sequences, 25% to 30% appearing once. Regarding this clonotype: Antigen unknown.

Study results and limitations: Roughly eight highly homologous variants formed a TCR beta motif that appeared characteristic of ankylosing spondylitis blood. Reported data indicate significant enrichment of disease-linked clones within matched ankylosing spondylitis synovial fluid.

Germline V lookup: CDR1 GTSNPN, CDR2 SVGIG (reference sequence). The CDR3 has 14 residues. V lost 0 bases, J lost 3 bases, and 12 bases lay in between. This chain links TRBV30 with TRBJ2-7; D is perhaps TRBD1 (6 bases). The sample consisted of blood, either unsorted or a sorted T cell fraction (not recorded which). This sequence originates from a male donor with ankylosing spondylitis. The CDR3 is CAWSVPGRGYEQYF. DNA of the CDR3: TGTGCCTGGAGTGTACCTGGCAGGGGCTACGAGCAGTACTTC.